The T cell receptor (beta chain) under discussion was sequenced for a study of cytotoxic CD8 clonotypes in ibrutinib-treated CLL (dated by TCRdb to the early 2020s). In the study overall: The cohort was composed of more than ten relapsed/refractory and fewer than 16 treatment-naive patients; IGHV unmutated status was identified in 17 patients. Responses were partial in roughly 25 patients and complete in 2; after median approximately 67 months follow-up, some 15 stayed in remission and 12 progressed. The response samples were drawn at a median of approximately twelve months into treatment, with a range of about 6 to 40 months. An average of 255,043 productive templates and around 100,000 productive rearrangements was obtained per sample. Longitudinal samples were available for about 30% of the 86 trial participants. Cryopreserved peripheral blood mononuclear cells were obtained before treatment, at response, and at either sustained remission or disease progression. Patients were still on ibrutinib when every remission and progressive disease sample was collected. Beyond this particular receptor, the publication reports: Public clonotypes were found to be uncommon and were observed to contract or remain stable during treatment; the increase in clonality was shown to reflect expansion of private clonotypes at ibrutinib response. Lymph node repertoires were not examined, and the timing of sampling was not matched between patients in sustained remission and those whose disease progressed. Baseline clonality exceeded that of age-matched healthy donors and correlated strongly with circulating CD8+ T-cell counts. Clonality rose at ibrutinib response, remained stable during sustained remission, and dropped back toward baseline at progression.

A MiSeq instrument was used for deep resolution sequencing, which targeted depths ranging from 1 in 1 million up to 1 in 200,000 T cells, with coverage averaging 10x for each clonotype. The immunoSEQ hsTCRB Kit was used to generate the TCR beta libraries. As for the original processing: Data were analyzed with ImmunoSEQ Data Assistant and ImmunoSEQ Analyzer, with V, D and J genes assigned per IMGT definitions. Clonality, with values ranging from 0 to 1, was calculated as one minus the normalized Shannon entropy of productive rearrangement frequencies. Only overrepresented clonotypes making up at least 0.05% of the repertoire of each patient were included in the public clonotype analysis. About a dozen repertoires from age-matched healthy donors, obtained from immuneACCESS, served as clonality controls. As stored in TCRdb, this immuneACCESS dataset retains in-frame rearrangements with V and J assigned. A fraction of the clones does not appear; measured against another copy, unresolved V genes explain less than half of the discrepancy, and the remainder lacks a known reason. V, J and clone size reflect that table, while D and trimming were determined from the DNA. This sample is represented by about 130,000 clones; approximately 80% of them were singletons. The ten largest clonotypes hold about 13% of the sample.

Sample time point, as interpreted from the label and publication: about twelve months on ibrutinib. For TCR beta library preparation, roughly 1.8 micrograms of genomic DNA was extracted from cryopreserved PBMCs. Longitudinal blood samples from CLL patients receiving ibrutinib monotherapy were subjected to high-throughput TCR beta sequencing. The patients took part in an open-label, single-center phase 2 trial of ibrutinib monotherapy. In regard to this clone: It lacks a known antigen. No qualities accompany the bases; no much larger clone lies one base away.

The CDR3 contains 15 residues, cysteine and phenylalanine counted. This entry keeps only the CDR3 DNA: 45 bases, framed from base 1. The germline V gene gives CDR1 as MNHEY and CDR2 as SVGAGI. Unmatched junction bases come to 7, with V trimmed by 5 bases and J by 5 bases. The receptor was isolated from a human donor with chronic lymphocytic leukemia. Source: PBMCs, taken after 12 months of ibrutinib treatment. The chain is made from TRBV6-5 and TRBJ2-2; 8 bases in the middle match TRBD1. The CDR3 reads CASSHRGESTGELFF. In nucleotide form, the sequence is TGTGCCAGCAGTCACAGGGGGGAGTCGACCGGGGAGCTGTTTTTT.